The TCR beta chain described here comes from a study of blood T cell repertoires in COVID-19. Study as a whole: COVID-19 samples from acute and convalescent phases originated in the United States, Italy and Spain.

As handled by the study authors: By means of reference gene primer amplification, nucleated cell counts were estimated. The repertoire was sequenced with immunoSEQ multiplex PCR; TCRdb's copy has only in-frame clones and lacks some. D and trimming come from the DNA, and the V and J calls and clone size come from that table. The sample carries a few hundred thousand clones, about 87% recorded once. This CDR3 region has 16 residues. Looked up from germline, CDR1 is LGHNA and CDR2 is YNFKEQ. V was pared by 1 base and J by 8 bases, with 20 bases between. The chain is built from TRBV4-2 and TRBJ1-2; TRBD1 might be the D (6 bases). The clonotype originates from a man aged 55 to 70 who had recovered from COVID-19. The sequencing sample was made of peripheral blood. CDR3 in amino acids: CASSQGIEGGLKGYTF. The CDR3 coding sequence is TGTGCCAGCAGCCAAGGGATTGAGGGGGGGCTAAAAGGCTACACCTTC.